These 26 T cell receptor beta chains were all obtained from the same sample, sequenced in a study of T cells in Graves' hyperthyroidism and ophthalmopathy. Amplified TCR beta CDR3 regions derived from RNA transcripts. TCR CDR3 underwent first-round RT-PCR with the HTBI primer set. TCRdb fed the multiplex PCR reads into MiXCR, producing one record per CDR3 protein. The sample includes 550,000 to 850,000 distinct CDR3 sequences, about 17% of them seen just once. Sample: blood. The origin of the receptors is a woman aged 45-60 years with Graves' hyperthyroidism that later progressed to Graves' ophthalmopathy.

Many counts were recorded for this clonotype. The chain recombines TRBV6-1 with TRBJ2-7, with 10 positions matching TRBD1. Trimming took 5 bases from V and 4 from J; bases not matched to a gene: 5. This CDR3 spans 14 amino acids. CDR1 and CDR2 (germline): MNHNS, SASEGT. CDR3 sequence reads: CASSTGTGEYEQYF. The CDR3 DNA is TGTGCCAGCAGTACCGGGACAGGGGAGTACGAGCAGTACTTC.

The chain combines TRBV5-1 with TRBJ2-5; 7 nucleotides align to TRBD1. Germline CDR1 reads SGHRS; CDR2 reads YFSETQ. J gave up 5 bases and V 0 bases, and 7 bases lay outside the gene matches. The length of the CDR3 is 15 residues. The CDR3 sequence: CASSLGEQGLETQYF. For the CDR3, the DNA is TGCGCCAGCAGCTTGGGGGAACAGGGGCTTGAGACCCAGTACTTC.

This clonotype came up a few times. V and J are TRBV20-1 and TRBJ2-3; 8 nucleotides line up with TRBD2. Looked up from germline, CDR1 is DFQATT and CDR2 is SNEGSKA (reference sequence). The trim removed 1 base at V and 2 bases at J, leaving 5 bases unmatched. This CDR3 has 15 amino acids. The CDR3 here is CSARVSGVATDTQYF. CDR3 in DNA: TGCAGTGCTAGAGTTAGCGGGGTTGCCACAGATACGCAGTATTTT.

With regard to this clonotype: A single base separates this from a much larger clone, so it may be a read error. The V call is TRBV20-1, the J call TRBJ1-1, with a weak D call TRBD1 (6 bases). This CDR3 is built from 13 residues. Trimming took off 3 bases at V and 1 base at J, with 9 bases between the two ends. Germline lookup yields CDR1 DFQATT and CDR2 SNEGSKA (reference sequence). CDR3 residues: CSASPTGNTEAFF. CDR3 nucleotides: TGCAGTGCTAGCCCGACAGGGAACACTGAAGCTTTCTTT.

The chain carries TRBV19 and TRBJ1-5; D is unresolved. Germline CDR1 LNHDA, CDR2 SQIVND (reference sequence). Between the trimmed V and J ends, which lost 3 bases and 1 base, there was a span of 13 bases. The CDR3 consists of 16 residues. CDR3 protein: CASSIMMDLSNQPQHF. The CDR3 DNA follows: TGTGCCAGTAGTATCATGATGGATTTGAGCAATCAGCCCCAGCATTTT.

This chain uses TRBV6-1 with TRBJ2-7; maybe TRBD1 (5 bases). The V gene lost 1 base and the J gene lost 2 bases, with 12 bases spanning the gap. The CDR3 runs 15 residues. Germline values: CDR1 MNHNS, CDR2 SASEGT. CDR3 in DNA: TGTGCCAGCAGTGAAGGGGGCGTTGTGGCCTACGAGCAGTACTTC. It is translated as CASSEGGVVAYEQYF.

The genes are TRBV29-1 and TRBJ1-1, with D unclear. This CDR3 is built from 13 residues. Germline V gives CDR1 SQVTM, CDR2 ANQGSEA. Trimming removed 6 bases from V and 1 base from J, with 12 bases in between. The CDR3 region is CSVRAPPNTEAFF. Written as DNA, the CDR3 is TGCAGCGTACGGGCCCCTCCGAACACTGAAGCTTTCTTT.

At least ten counts were recorded for this clonotype. The chain couples TRBV2 to TRBJ2-5; D remains ambiguous. The V and J ends lost 2 bases and 7 bases respectively, with 11 bases between them. The germline V gene encodes CDR1 SNHLY and CDR2 FYNNEI. This CDR3 comprises 13 residues. DNA of the CDR3: TGTGCCAGCAGTGAAAGCCAAACGGGGACCCAGTACTTC. Its translation: CASSESQTGTQYF. Filled out from reference TRBV2 and TRBJ2-5, the complete variable domain reads EPEVTQTPSHQVTQMGQEVILRCVPISNHLYFYWYRQILGQKVEFLVSFYNNEISEKSEIFDDQFSVERPDGSNFTLKIRSTKLEDSAMYFCASSESQTGTQYFGPGTRLLVL.

This clonotype was picked up a small number of times. The chain has TRBV5-6 and TRBJ1-5; D call uncertain. The CDR3 covers 13 residues. V was clipped by 0 bases and J by 4 bases, with 5 bases between them. Germline CDR1 SGHDT, CDR2 YYEEEE. CDR3 sequence: CASSLGHNQPQHF. CDR3 nucleotide sequence: TGTGCCAGCAGCTTGGGACATAATCAGCCCCAGCATTTT.

The V call is TRBV10-3, the J call TRBJ2-5; D might be TRBD2 (5 bases). V dropped 4 bases and J dropped 2 bases, with 14 bases sitting between them. Germline V lookup: CDR1 ENHRY, CDR2 SYGVKD. This CDR3 contains 15 residues. The CDR3 DNA reads as TGTGCCATCAGTGGGTCCGGGGAACGACAAGAGACCCAGTACTTC. Translating gives CAISGSGERQETQYF.

V gene TRBV6-1 combines with J gene TRBJ1-4; 8 bases agree with TRBD1. CDR1 MNHNS and CDR2 SASEGT come from the germline V gene. The length of the CDR3 is 15 residues. Trimming at V came to 6 bases and at J to 3 bases, leaving 6 bases not matched to a gene. DNA for the CDR3: TGTGCCAGCAGAGCTCAGGGGGCTTCTAATGAAAAACTGTTTTTT. Protein: CASRAQGASNEKLFF.

The rearrangement links TRBV18 to TRBJ1-2; D is unclear. In germline, CDR1 is KGHSH, CDR2 LQKENI. Trimming cost V 0 bases and J 0 bases, with 8 bases left between them. This CDR3 is built from 15 residues. This chain's CDR3 is CASSPPAATNYGYTF. In nucleotides, the CDR3 is TGTGCCAGCTCACCACCGGCAGCAACTAACTATGGCTACACCTTC.

This clonotype was seen only a few times. The V and J genes are TRBV20-1 and TRBJ1-6; TRBD1 agrees at 9 bases. V lost 0 bases, J lost 10 bases, and 4 bases stayed unmatched. Germline V gene data show CDR1 as DFQATT and CDR2 as SNEGSKA (reference sequence). The CDR3 totals 14 residues. CDR3 sequence reads: CSARDYRGQSPLHF. The CDR3 DNA sequence: TGCAGTGCTAGAGATTACAGGGGGCAATCACCCCTCCACTTT.

The chain employs TRBV6-1 and TRBJ1-2; TRBD1 aligns across 9 bases. J gave up 7 bases and V 9 bases, and 12 bases lay outside the gene matches. The CDR3 contains 14 residues. The germline V gene has CDR1 MNHNS and CDR2 SASEGT. This CDR3 reads CASRLWGQGLGYTF. In nucleotides, the CDR3 is TGTGCCAGTCGTCTTTGGGGACAGGGCCTTGGCTACACCTTC.

The count of this clonotype is one. A much larger clone sits a single nucleotide away, making a read error possible. V is TRBV9 and J is TRBJ1-2; TRBD1 matches 8 bases. The CDR3 is 14 amino acids. Germline CDR1 and CDR2: SGDLS and YYNGEE. V gave up 4 bases and J gave up 4 bases; unmatched junction bases: 6. The CDR3 DNA follows: TGTGCCAGCAGCTACGAACAGGGGGGCTATGGCTACACCTTC. Protein sequence: CASSYEQGGYGYTF.

Many counts were recorded for this clonotype. The rearrangement uses TRBV15 and TRBJ2-1; 9 nucleotides line up with TRBD1. The CDR3 runs to 15 residues. Germline CDR1 is LNHNV and CDR2 is YYDKDF (reference sequence). V lost 4 bases and J lost 1; bases outside the gene matches: 2. CDR3: CATSTGQGSYNEQFF. The CDR3 DNA is TGTGCCACCAGCACCGGACAGGGGTCCTACAATGAGCAGTTCTTC. The full variable domain, rest sourced from reference TRBV15 and TRBJ2-1, is DAMVIQNPRYQVTQFGKPVTLSCSQTLNHNVMYWYQQKSSQAPKLLFHYYDKDFNNEADTPDNFQSRRPNTSFCFLDIRSPGLGDTAMYLCATSTGQGSYNEQFFGPGTRLTVL.

The chain carries TRBV9 and TRBJ2-2; the match to TRBD1 covers 9 bases. V was pared by 3 bases and J by 3 bases, with 6 bases of the junction left unmatched. Germline V gene sequence: CDR1 SGDLS, CDR2 YYNGEE. The CDR3 contains 16 residues. CDR3 sequence reads: CASSESRDRDTGELFF. In DNA, the CDR3 is TGTGCCAGCAGCGAGAGCCGGGACAGGGACACCGGGGAGCTGTTTTTT.

The rearrangement joins TRBV5-1 to TRBJ2-2; D unclear. The CDR3 runs to 15 residues. Between the trimmed V and J ends, which lost 0 bases and 0 bases, there was a span of 6 bases. Looked up from germline, CDR1 is SGHRS and CDR2 is YFSETQ. CDR3: CASSLVSANTGELFF. CDR3 sequence (DNA): TGCGCCAGCAGCTTGGTTTCGGCGAACACCGGGGAGCTGTTTTTT.

This clonotype was counted at least ten times. V usage is TRBV7-9 and J usage is TRBJ1-1; 8 nucleotides line up with TRBD1. The J segment lost 0 bases and the V segment lost 2 bases, leaving 2 bases of the junction unmatched. This CDR3 is built from 15 residues. Germline CDR1 is SEHNR and CDR2 is FQNEAQ (reference sequence). CDR3 bases: TGTGCCAGCAGCTTACAGGGGGCCCTGAACACTGAAGCTTTCTTT. Translating gives CASSLQGALNTEAFF.

This clonotype was seen at least ten times. The chain joins TRBV3-1 to TRBJ2-1; 10 bases align to TRBD2. J lost 9 bases, V lost 4 bases, and 9 bases had no gene match. The germline V gene encodes CDR1 LGHDT and CDR2 YNNKEL (reference sequence). This CDR3 contains 15 residues. For the CDR3, the DNA is TGTGCCAGCAGCCCCGCAGCGGGGGGGCGGTTTGAGCAGTTCTTC. Residues: CASSPAAGGRFEQFF.

In this sample, this clonotype turned up many times. This chain links TRBV9 with TRBJ2-2; TRBD1 is a possible D gene (6 bases). V dropped 0 bases and J dropped 5 bases, with 8 bases sitting between them. Germline V gene data show CDR1 as SGDLS and CDR2 as YYNGEE. The length of the CDR3 is 14 residues. CDR3 residues: CASSVVQGTGELFF. The CDR3 nucleotides read TGTGCCAGCAGCGTAGTTCAGGGGACCGGGGAGCTGTTTTTT. Combining the CDR3 with reference TRBV9 and TRBJ2-2 gives the whole variable domain DSGVTQTPKHLITATGQRVTLRCSPRSGDLSVYWYQQSLDQGLQFLIQYYNGEERAKGNILERFSAQQFPDLHSELNLSSLELGDSALYFCASSVVQGTGELFFGEGSRLTVL.

This clonotype turned up a few times. The chain is built from TRBV20-1 and TRBJ2-1, with a tentative D call TRBD1 (7 bases). Germline V lookup: CDR1 DFQATT, CDR2 SNEGSKA (reference sequence). V shed 5 bases and J shed 3 bases, with 14 bases lying between them. This CDR3 has 14 amino acids. The CDR3 bases are TGCAGTGCTGACCCAGGGGGGAACTACAATGAGCAGTTCTTC. It yields the protein CSADPGGNYNEQFF.

The sample holds many counts of this clonotype. The V and J genes are TRBV11-2 and TRBJ1-2; D unresolved. The germline V and J ends were trimmed by 4 bases and 5 bases, with 11 bases remaining between them. Germline loops: CDR1 SGHAT, CDR2 FQNNGV. This CDR3 has 13 residues. The CDR3 nucleotides read TGTGCCAGCAGCTCCCAGCAAGGATATGGCTACACCTTC. It codes for CASSSQQGYGYTF.

In this sample, this clonotype turned up many times. The chain uses TRBV20-1 and TRBJ1-5, with 9 positions matching TRBD1. After removal of 3 bases from V and 0 bases from J, the junction contained 12 bases not matched to a gene. The CDR3 is made up of 18 amino acids. The germline V gene has CDR1 DFQATT and CDR2 SNEGSKA (reference sequence). The CDR3 region has the DNA TGCAGTGCTAGTGAACCGGGACAGGGTGGGTTTAGCAATCAGCCCCAGCATTTT. Translation: CSASEPGQGGFSNQPQHF.

This clonotype was picked up a small number of times. The chain combines TRBV5-6 with TRBJ2-1; 8 bases are shared with TRBD2. Germline V CDR1 and CDR2: SGHDT, YYEEEE. The CDR3 runs to 17 residues. With V trimmed by 0 bases and J by 8 bases, 13 bases remained unmatched. The CDR3 sequence is CASSLAGAGGPIDEQFF. DNA for the CDR3: TGTGCCAGCAGCTTGGCGGGTGCGGGGGGCCCAATTGATGAGCAGTTCTTC.

In its sample, this clonotype was seen many times. The chain is built from TRBV11-2 and TRBJ2-1, with D tentatively TRBD1 (5 bases). CDR3 size: 16 residues. V was cut by 3 bases and J by 0 bases, with 12 bases left in between. The germline V gene encodes CDR1 SGHAT and CDR2 FQNNGV. The CDR3 DNA reads as TGTGCCAGCAGCTTCCTCGACAGTTACTCCTACAATGAGCAGTTCTTC. This codes for CASSFLDSYSYNEQFF.